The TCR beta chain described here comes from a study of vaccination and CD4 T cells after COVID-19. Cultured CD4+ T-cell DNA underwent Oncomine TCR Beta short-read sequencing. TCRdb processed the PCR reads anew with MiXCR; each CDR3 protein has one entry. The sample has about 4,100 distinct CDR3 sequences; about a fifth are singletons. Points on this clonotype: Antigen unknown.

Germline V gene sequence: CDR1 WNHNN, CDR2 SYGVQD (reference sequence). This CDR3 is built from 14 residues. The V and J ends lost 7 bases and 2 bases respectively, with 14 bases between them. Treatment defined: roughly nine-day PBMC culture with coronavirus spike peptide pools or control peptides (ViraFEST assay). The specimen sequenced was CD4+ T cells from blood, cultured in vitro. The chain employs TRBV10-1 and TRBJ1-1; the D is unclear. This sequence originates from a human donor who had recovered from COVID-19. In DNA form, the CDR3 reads TGCGCCAGCAACGTCCGACCCCTAAACACTGAAGCTTTCTTT. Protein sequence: CASNVRPLNTEAFF.